These 2 T cell receptor beta chains originate from one sample sequenced in a study of neurological immune-mediated disorders. TCRdb recomputed calls from the 5' RACE reads with MiXCR, one row per CDR3 protein. The table has roughly 43,000 distinct CDR3 sequences, about 2% seen once. Sequences were obtained from PBMCs. The receptor set was obtained from a woman aged 40-49 years with multiple sclerosis.

This clonotype was observed many times. The gene calls are TRBV20-1 and TRBJ1-5; no definite D call. The V end was cut by 6 bases, the J end by 7 bases, with 13 bases between. This CDR3 comprises 12 residues. Germline CDR1 is DFQATT and CDR2 is SNEGSKA (reference sequence). CDR3 nucleotides: TGCAGTGCCAGCTCGCCACAACAGCCCCAGCATTTT. This translates into CSASSPQQPQHF.

The sample holds many counts of this clonotype. V and J are TRBV5-1 and TRBJ1-1; possibly TRBD1 for D (6 bases). Trimming cost V 2 bases and J 4 bases, with 12 bases left between them. The germline V gene has CDR1 SGHRS and CDR2 YFSETQ. The CDR3 extends over 14 amino acids. The CDR3 protein is CASSFRTDLTEAFF. The CDR3 DNA sequence: TGCGCCAGCAGCTTCCGGACAGATCTCACTGAAGCTTTCTTT.